This T cell receptor beta chain was identified in a study of response to subunit inactivated influenza vaccine. This clonotype was recorded a few times. The length of the CDR3 is 15 residues. J was trimmed by 4 bases and V by 5 bases; bases with no gene match: 8. Germline CDR1 and CDR2: LNHDA and SQIVND (reference sequence). Using its own MiXCR run on the RT-PCR reads, TCRdb lists one record per CDR3 protein. Altogether 150,000 to 200,000 distinct CDR3 sequences are present, over 9.5% being singletons, with the ten largest covering about 29%. These data are also associated with another study on T cells expressing NK-cell markers. That study adds: TCR beta cDNA was made by 5'RACE template switching with UMIs. TCR beta repertoires came from sorted CD3+CD56+NKG2C+, CD3+CD56+NKG2C- and CD3+CD56-NKG2C+ T cells. Also leading the CD3+CD56-NKG2C+ fraction in a few donors were these clonotypes.

The clonotype was recovered from a man aged 45-60 years who received an inactivated influenza vaccine. The sample consisted of CD8+ T cells sorted from PBMCs, taken less than 13 days after vaccination. V usage is TRBV19 and J usage is TRBJ1-5, with 7 bases identical to TRBD1. CDR3 protein: CASSARGTVNQPQHF. CDR3 nucleotides: TGTGCCAGTAGTGCCAGGGGGACTGTTAATCAGCCCCAGCATTTT.